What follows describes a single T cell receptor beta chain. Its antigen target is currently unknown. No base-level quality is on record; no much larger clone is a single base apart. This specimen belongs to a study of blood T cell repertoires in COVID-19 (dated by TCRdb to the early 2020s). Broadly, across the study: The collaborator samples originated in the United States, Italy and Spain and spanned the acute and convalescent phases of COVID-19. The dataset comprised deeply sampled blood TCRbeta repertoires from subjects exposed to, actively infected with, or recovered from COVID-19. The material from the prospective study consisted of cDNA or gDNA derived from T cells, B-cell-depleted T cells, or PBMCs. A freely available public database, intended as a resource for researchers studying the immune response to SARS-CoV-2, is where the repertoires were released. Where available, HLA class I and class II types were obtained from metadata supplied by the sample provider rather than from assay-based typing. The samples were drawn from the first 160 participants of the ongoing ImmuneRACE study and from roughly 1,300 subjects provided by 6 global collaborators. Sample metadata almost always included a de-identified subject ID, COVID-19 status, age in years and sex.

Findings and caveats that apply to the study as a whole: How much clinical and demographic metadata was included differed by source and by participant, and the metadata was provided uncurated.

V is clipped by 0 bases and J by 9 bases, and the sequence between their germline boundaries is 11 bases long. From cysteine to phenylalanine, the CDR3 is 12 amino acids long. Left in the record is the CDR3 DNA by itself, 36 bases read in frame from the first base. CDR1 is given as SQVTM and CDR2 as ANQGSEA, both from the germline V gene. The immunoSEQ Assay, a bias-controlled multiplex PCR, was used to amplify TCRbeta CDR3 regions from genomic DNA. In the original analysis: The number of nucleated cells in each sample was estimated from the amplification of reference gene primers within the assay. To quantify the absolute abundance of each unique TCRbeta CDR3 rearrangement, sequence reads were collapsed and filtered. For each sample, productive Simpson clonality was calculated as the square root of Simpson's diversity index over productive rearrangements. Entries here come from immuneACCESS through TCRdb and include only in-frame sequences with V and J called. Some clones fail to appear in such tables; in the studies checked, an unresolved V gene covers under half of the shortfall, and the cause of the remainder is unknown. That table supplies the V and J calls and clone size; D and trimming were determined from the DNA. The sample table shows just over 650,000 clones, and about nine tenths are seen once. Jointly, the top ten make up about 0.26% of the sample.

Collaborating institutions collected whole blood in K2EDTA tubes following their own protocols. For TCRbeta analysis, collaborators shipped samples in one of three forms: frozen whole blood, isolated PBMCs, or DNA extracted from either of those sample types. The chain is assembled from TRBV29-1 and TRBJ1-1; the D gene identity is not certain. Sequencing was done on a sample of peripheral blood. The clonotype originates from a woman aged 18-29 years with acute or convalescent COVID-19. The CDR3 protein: CSVEDLTPKAFF. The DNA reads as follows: TGCAGCGTTGAAGATTTGACTCCTAAAGCTTTCTTT.